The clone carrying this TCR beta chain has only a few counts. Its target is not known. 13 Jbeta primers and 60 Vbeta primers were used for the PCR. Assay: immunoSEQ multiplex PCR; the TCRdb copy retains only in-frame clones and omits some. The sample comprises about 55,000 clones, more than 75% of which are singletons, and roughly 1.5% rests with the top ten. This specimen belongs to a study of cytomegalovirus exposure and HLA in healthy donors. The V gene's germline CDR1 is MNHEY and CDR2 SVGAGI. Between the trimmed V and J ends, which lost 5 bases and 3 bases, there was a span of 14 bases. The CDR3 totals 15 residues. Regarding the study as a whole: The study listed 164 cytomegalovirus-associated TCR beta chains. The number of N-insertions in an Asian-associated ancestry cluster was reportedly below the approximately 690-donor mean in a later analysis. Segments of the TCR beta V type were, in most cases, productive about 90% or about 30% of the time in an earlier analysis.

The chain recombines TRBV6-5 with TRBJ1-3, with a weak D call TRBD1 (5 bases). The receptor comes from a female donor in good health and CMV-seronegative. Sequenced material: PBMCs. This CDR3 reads CASSPDTTFGNTIYF. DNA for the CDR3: TGTGCCAGCAGTCCGGACACTACGTTTGGAAACACCATATATTTT.